The 26 T cell receptor beta chains below come from one sample, sequenced in a study of breast tumors, draining lymph nodes, adjacent tissues. TCRdb reanalysed the multiplex PCR reads using MiXCR and keeps one entry per CDR3 protein. The sample records tens of thousands of distinct CDR3 sequences, approximately 57% being singletons. Input material: breast tumor tissue. Receptors were obtained from a female donor with breast cancer. Some clones in this sample may be carry-over from other donors' samples.

The table lists this clonotype with a few counts. The V gene is TRBV29-1, the J gene TRBJ2-5, with 10 bases lining up with TRBD2. The germline V gene has CDR1 SQVTM and CDR2 ANQGSEA. The V gene end was trimmed by 6 bases and the J gene end by 1 base; junction bases not matched to a gene: 8. The CDR3 sequence is 15 residues long. CDR3 protein: CSVCLSGGGQETQYF. CDR3 bases: TGCAGCGTATGCCTGAGCGGGGGGGGCCAAGAGACCCAGTACTTC.

In this sample, this clonotype turned up many times. The chain has TRBV4-3 and TRBJ2-5; either TRBD1 or TRBD2 may supply D (5 bases each). Germline V gives CDR1 LGHNA, CDR2 YSLEER. This CDR3 region has 17 residues. V shed 1 base and J shed 4 bases, with 19 bases lying between them. CDR3 in DNA: TGCGCCAGCAGCCAAGGGGCGGCCGGGGCGGTTGGAGAGACCCAGTACTTC. Translating gives CASSQGAAGAVGETQYF.

This rearrangement joins TRBV20-1 to TRBJ2-2, with 9 bases matching TRBD2. Germline loops: CDR1 DFQATT, CDR2 SNEGSKA (reference sequence). This CDR3 is 14 amino acids long. Losses at the gene ends were 4 bases for V and 6 bases for J; bases not matched to a gene: 6. CDR3 sequence: CSATSGRKAGELFF. The CDR3 bases are TGCAGTGCTACAAGCGGGAGGAAGGCCGGGGAGCTGTTTTTT.

On this clonotype: This could be a read error, since a much larger clone is one nucleotide away. J is TRBJ1-5 and V is TRBV7-2, with 8 bases that match TRBD1. CDR1 is SGHTA, CDR2 FQGNSA, per germline. The CDR3 contains 15 residues. In DNA, the CDR3 is TGTGCCGGCAGTCCCGACAGGGGAAACGATCAGCCCCAGCATTTT. Translated, it gives CAGSPDRGNDQPQHF.

This clonotype was seen many times. The V call is TRBV28, the J call TRBJ1-4; 9 positions agree with TRBD1. V was pared by 4 bases and J by 8 bases, with 8 bases of the junction left unmatched. The germline gives CDR1 MDHEN, CDR2 SYDVKM. The CDR3 extends over 15 amino acids. The CDR3 reads CASSSSGTGKEKLFF. In DNA form, the CDR3 reads TGTGCCAGCAGTTCTTCCGGGACAGGGAAAGAAAAACTGTTTTTT.

This clonotype occurred many times. Its ends do not fully match the called genes, so a read error is possible. The chain couples TRBV2 to TRBJ2-1; 8 bases are a match to TRBD1. This CDR3 spans 13 amino acids. Per germline, CDR1 SNHLY and CDR2 FYNNEI. CDR3 region: CASSDYGQGLSTF. The CDR3 region has the DNA TGTGCCAGCAGTGATTACGGACAGGGCCTTTCGACCTTC.

This clonotype was observed at least ten times. The chain links TRBV7-3 to TRBJ2-3; TRBD2 is a possible D gene (7 bases). Germline V gene lookup returns CDR1 SGHTA and CDR2 FQGTGA. The germline V and J ends were trimmed by 0 bases and 6 bases, with 13 bases remaining between them. The length of the CDR3 is 15 residues. This chain's CDR3 is CASSLTGGAEDTQYF. As DNA, the CDR3 is TGTGCCAGCAGCTTAACGGGGGGGGCCGAGGATACGCAGTATTTT.

The chain is built from TRBV5-1 and TRBJ2-3, with a possible D match to TRBD2 (6 bases). Germline values: CDR1 SGHRS, CDR2 YFSETQ. This CDR3 spans 14 amino acids. Trimming took off 4 bases at V and 2 bases at J, with 11 bases between the two ends. The CDR3 region is CASSAARDTDTQYF. CDR3 coding DNA: TGCGCCAGCAGCGCAGCGCGGGACACAGATACGCAGTATTTT.

The V and J genes are TRBV2 and TRBJ2-5, with D uncertain. Trimming stripped 6 bases from V and 5 bases from J, with 13 bases between. The CDR3 length is 13 residues. Looked up from germline, CDR1 is SNHLY and CDR2 is FYNNEI. CDR3 protein: CASRDGFGETQYF. The DNA of the CDR3 is TGTGCCAGCAGGGATGGTTTCGGGGAGACCCAGTACTTC.

The V call is TRBV12-3 or TRBV12-4, the J call TRBJ1-6, with 7 bases aligning to TRBD1. Germline trimming cut 6 bases from V and 7 bases from J; bases unmatched to any gene: 9. This CDR3 comprises 15 residues. The CDR3 is CASSRMGQWNSPLHF. CDR3 nucleotides: TGTGCCAGCAGCCGTATGGGACAGTGGAATTCACCCCTCCACTTT.

The J gene is TRBJ1-4, the V gene TRBV7-2, with 8 bases that match TRBD1. J was trimmed by 8 bases and V by 6 bases; bases with no gene match: 8. CDR1 and CDR2 from the germline V gene are SGHTA and FQGNSA. The CDR3 spans 14 residues. CDR3 sequence (DNA): TGTGCCAGCAGGTCGGACAGGGCAGAGGAAAAACTGTTTTTT. Translation gives CASRSDRAEEKLFF.

V is TRBV20-1 and J is TRBJ2-3; 11 bases line up with TRBD1. CDR1 and CDR2 from the germline V gene are DFQATT and SNEGSKA (reference sequence). The CDR3 runs to 15 residues. The V segment lost 6 bases and the J segment 2 bases; nucleotides outside the gene matches: 7. The CDR3 loop is CSASGTGGITDTQYF. As DNA, the CDR3 is TGCAGTGCCTCCGGGACAGGGGGTATCACAGATACGCAGTATTTT.

The CDR3: CSVEIWDSRYYEQYF. The CDR3 nucleotides are TGCAGCGTTGAGATATGGGACAGCCGATACTACGAGCAGTACTTC. The rearrangement joins TRBV29-1 to TRBJ2-7, with 7 bases fitting TRBD1. V lost 3 bases, J lost 3 bases, and 11 bases stayed unmatched. The CDR3 is made up of 15 amino acids. The germline V gene has CDR1 SQVTM and CDR2 ANQGSEA.

This clonotype was counted many times. The chain joins TRBV2 to TRBJ1-4, with D unclear. Germline values: CDR1 SNHLY, CDR2 FYNNEI. V was cut by 10 bases and J by 0 bases, with 9 bases left in between. CDR3 length equals 13 residues. DNA for the CDR3: TGTGCCATTCAGCGGGCAACTAATGAAAAACTGTTTTTT. The encoded protein is CAIQRATNEKLFF.

This clonotype was seen once. This chain uses TRBV20-1 with TRBJ1-5, with TRBD1 matching over 10 bases. The CDR3 has 18 residues. Losses at the gene ends were 1 base for V and 6 bases for J; bases not matched to a gene: 15. Germline values: CDR1 DFQATT, CDR2 SNEGSKA (reference sequence). CDR3 sequence: CSARAPLGQGEGGQPQHF. The CDR3 DNA follows: TGCAGTGCTAGAGCCCCCCTCGGACAGGGGGAAGGAGGTCAGCCCCAGCATTTT.

The chain couples TRBV6-1 to TRBJ1-2, with 8 bases lining up with TRBD1. Germline values: CDR1 MNHNS, CDR2 SASEGT. This CDR3 has 14 amino acids. Losses at the gene ends were 5 bases for V and 4 bases for J; bases not matched to a gene: 6. The CDR3 DNA sequence: TGTGCCAGCAGTCCGCGGACAGGGCTCTATGGCTACACCTTC. Protein product: CASSPRTGLYGYTF.

This clonotype rates as large. The V gene is TRBV2, the J gene TRBJ1-3, with D maybe TRBD1 (5 bases). The CDR3 is 15 amino acids. The germline gives CDR1 SNHLY, CDR2 FYNNEI. The germline V and J ends were trimmed by 5 bases and 0 bases, with 11 bases remaining between them. Here the CDR3 DNA reads TGTGCCAGCAGTTTAGACAGTTACTCTGGAAACACCATATATTTT. Residues: CASSLDSYSGNTIYF.

This clonotype was seen ten or more times. For the CDR3, the DNA is TGTGCCAGCAGGACCGGGACAGGGAGGGGCACCGGGGAGCTGTTTTTT. Translating it yields CASRTGTGRGTGELFF. The V call is TRBV28, the J call TRBJ2-2; 9 bases match TRBD1. The CDR3 sequence is 16 residues long. The V and J ends lost 6 bases and 4 bases, in that order; junction bases with no gene match: 9. Germline V CDR1 and CDR2: MDHEN, SYDVKM.

The table lists this clonotype with many counts. With a much larger clone just one base away, this may be a read error. This chain connects TRBV5-8 to TRBJ1-2; a possible D gene is TRBD1 (6 bases). Trimming took 2 bases from V and 7 from J, leaving 15 bases between them. Looked up from germline, CDR1 is SGHTS and CDR2 is YDEGEE. The CDR3 spans 14 residues. The CDR3 region has the DNA TGTGCCAGCAGCTTCTACAGGGCGGACGGTGGCTACACCTTC. As protein: CASSFYRADGGYTF.

This clonotype was seen more than once but under ten times. V is TRBV7-2 and J is TRBJ1-6, with 7 bases fitting TRBD1. CDR1 is SGHTA and CDR2 is FQGNSA in the germline V gene. The CDR3 loop spans 14 amino acids. Germline trimming cut 5 bases from V and 6 bases from J; bases unmatched to any gene: 4. In nucleotides, the CDR3 is TGTGCCAGCAGCCTGACAGGGTCTAATTCACCCCTCCACTTT. Translating gives CASSLTGSNSPLHF.

Points on this clonotype: An end of the junction does not agree with germline; a read error may underlie this. The chain couples TRBV2 to TRBJ2-2, with TRBD1 matching over 7 bases. The CDR3 extends over 17 amino acids. The V gene's germline CDR1 is SNHLY and CDR2 FYNNEI. CDR3 residues: CASSLHQGVWNTGELSF. The CDR3 region has the DNA TGTGCCAGCAGTCTCCACCAGGGGGTTTGGAACACCGGGGAGCTGTCTTTT. Looking up the rest from reference TRBV2 and TRBJ2-2 gives the full variable domain: EPEVTQTPSHQVTQMGQEVILRCVPISNHLYFYWYRQILGQKVEFLVSFYNNEISEKSEIFDDQFSVERPDGSNFTLKIRSTKLEDSAMYFCASSLHQGVWNTGELSFGEGSRLTVL.

In regard to this clonotype: The final CDR3 position lacks the conserved phenylalanine or tryptophan, pointing to a likely read error. The DNA is left out, because the CDR3 cannot be placed on it with certainty; the CDR3 is given as TCRdb lists it. This chain connects TRBV2 to TRBJ2-1; the D call TRBD2 from the table was never checked on the DNA. The CDR3 has 17 residues if both end residues are counted. CDR1 is SNHLY and CDR2 is FYNNEI in the germline V gene. The CDR3 loop is CASSELTAASSYNGRFL.

A single count supports this clonotype. The chain combines TRBV20-1 with TRBJ1-6; D is unresolved. Deletions cut 2 bases from V and 0 bases from J, with 2 bases between. Looked up from germline, CDR1 is DFQATT and CDR2 is SNEGSKA (reference sequence). This CDR3 comprises 13 residues. The CDR3: CSARHSYNSPLHF. The CDR3, as DNA: TGCAGTGCTAGACACTCCTATAATTCACCCCTCCACTTT.

The rearrangement joins TRBV6-5 to TRBJ1-2; 10 bases agree with TRBD1. CDR3 length: 13 residues. The ends lost 5 bases at V and 8 bases at J; junction bases unmatched: 5. Per the germline V gene, CDR1 is MNHEY and CDR2 is SVGAGI. The CDR3: CASSHDRGLGYTF. CDR3 nucleotides: TGTGCCAGCAGTCACGACAGGGGGCTAGGCTACACCTTC.

The rearrangement uses TRBV24-1 and TRBJ2-5, with D maybe TRBD1 (5 bases). In germline, CDR1 is KGHDR, CDR2 SFDVKD. The CDR3 totals 16 residues. The V end was cut by 2 bases, the J end by 2 bases, with 14 bases between. The CDR3 sequence is CATSDSTQGSQETQYF. The CDR3 DNA follows: TGTGCCACCAGTGATTCGACCCAGGGTAGTCAAGAGACCCAGTACTTC.

This clonotype was recorded many times. This sequence joins TRBV20-1 and TRBJ2-2; the match to TRBD2 covers 8 bases. The junction had 4 bases not matched to a gene; V was cut back by 0 bases and J by 7 bases. This CDR3 comprises 14 residues. Germline lookup yields CDR1 DFQATT and CDR2 SNEGSKA (reference sequence). In nucleotides, the CDR3 is TGCAGTGCTAGAGAAGCGGGGGAGGTCGGGGAGCTGTTTTTT. Translation gives CSAREAGEVGELFF.